The 5 T cell receptor beta chains reported below all come from one sample, sequenced in a study of blood T cells in healthy people across ages. A second about 6 to 12 cycle PCR used barcoded and J-beta primers. A single record per CDR3 protein comes from TCRdb applying MiXCR to the 5' RACE reads. Here the sample spans more than 650,000 distinct CDR3 sequences, about a fifth being singletons. Specimen: blood. Receptors originate from a man aged 65-85 years in good health.

There are a few counts of this clonotype. The chain recombines TRBV6-6 with TRBJ2-7; possibly TRBD1 for D (5 bases). The CDR3 has 13 residues. The V end lost 8 bases, the J end lost 3 bases, and 14 bases lay between the germline ends. Germline V gene data show CDR1 as MNHNY and CDR2 as SVGAGI (reference sequence). CDR3 residues: CASAQGIDYEQYF. The CDR3 region has the DNA TGTGCCAGCGCTCAGGGTATTGACTACGAGCAGTACTTC.

This clonotype has a handful of counts. This chain joins TRBV6-5 and TRBJ2-1; the D gene is possibly TRBD2 (5 bases). The better agreement between TRBJ2-7 and the DNA end casts doubt on the J call. Germline CDR1 reads MNHEY; CDR2 reads SVGAGI. This CDR3 is 13 amino acids long. CDR3 DNA: TGTGCCAGCAGTTACCGGGGAGCGACAGAGCAGTACTTC. It translates to CASSYRGATEQYF.

In its sample, this clonotype was seen a few times. V gene TRBV5-1 combines with J gene TRBJ1-1; TRBD1 agrees at 12 bases. CDR1 SGHRS and CDR2 YFSETQ come from the germline V gene. V was clipped by 3 bases and J by 6 bases; unmatched bases: 3. The CDR3 consists of 14 residues. The CDR3 region is CASSWGQGAAEAFF. CDR3 nucleotide sequence: TGCGCCAGCAGCTGGGGACAGGGGGCTGCTGAAGCTTTCTTT.

The rearrangement uses TRBV28 and TRBJ2-7; D might be TRBD2 (5 bases). This CDR3 has 13 residues. From germline, CDR1 is MDHEN and CDR2 SYDVKM. Trimming removed 6 bases from V and 2 bases from J, with 11 bases in between. The CDR3 nucleotides read TGTGCCAGCAGAACTTCGGGGACCTACGAGCAGTACTTC. Residues: CASRTSGTYEQYF.

This clonotype was seen a handful of times. The gene calls are TRBV28 and TRBJ2-1, with 8 bases matching TRBD2. V shed 7 bases and J 7 bases; nucleotides not matched to a gene: 9. The CDR3 contains 14 residues. The germline CDR1 and CDR2 sequences are MDHEN and SYDVKM. CDR3 coding DNA: TGTGCCAGCAATACCCGGGGGGGCATGAATGAGCAGTTCTTC. As protein: CASNTRGGMNEQFF.